This TCR beta chain was sequenced during a study of Graves' ophthalmopathy and Graves' hyperthyroidism. Using RNA transcripts, the TCR beta CDR3 regions were amplified. HTBI-primed first-round RT-PCR preceded second-round multiplex PCR. One entry per CDR3 protein, called by TCRdb with MiXCR from the multiplex PCR reads. The sample lists some 380,000 distinct CDR3 sequences, approximately 15% occurring once. This clonotype has a count of ten or more. This CDR3 comprises 15 residues. Trimming took 0 bases from V and 6 from J; bases not matched to a gene: 6. From germline, CDR1 is LGHDT and CDR2 YNNKEL (reference sequence).

Sequencing input: peripheral blood. V gene TRBV3-1 combines with J gene TRBJ1-2, with TRBD1 matching 8 bases. This sequence was found in a woman aged 18-35 years with stable Graves' hyperthyroidism. CDR3 in DNA: TGTGCCAGCAGCCAAGACCTCAGGACAGGGCATGGCTACACCTTC. It encodes CASSQDLRTGHGYTF.